This entry concerns a single TCR beta chain. The sample belongs to a study of blood T cell repertoires in COVID-19. Overall study: Material from acute and convalescent COVID-19 was sourced from the United States, Italy and Spain.

TCRdb's table, derived via immunoSEQ multiplex PCR, lists solely in-frame clones and lacks some. The sample consists of a few hundred thousand clones, roughly 80% of them appearing once. This CDR3 has 15 amino acids. Germline assignment: CDR1 SGHNT and CDR2 YYREEE (reference sequence). Between the trimmed V and J ends, which lost 3 bases and 0 bases, there was a span of 12 bases. The chain combines TRBV5-4 with TRBJ1-1, with a weak D call TRBD1 (6 bases). The sequenced sample was peripheral blood. This sequence originates from a woman aged 50 to 65 with active or convalescent COVID-19. The CDR3 is CASSSYRVMNTEAFF. CDR3 in DNA: TGTGCCAGCAGCTCCTACAGGGTTATGAACACTGAAGCTTTCTTT.